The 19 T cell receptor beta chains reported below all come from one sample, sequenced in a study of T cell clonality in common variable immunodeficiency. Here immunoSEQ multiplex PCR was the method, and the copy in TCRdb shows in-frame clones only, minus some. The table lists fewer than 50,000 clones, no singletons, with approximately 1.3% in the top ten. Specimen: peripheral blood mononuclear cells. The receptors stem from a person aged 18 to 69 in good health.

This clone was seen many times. Incomplete CDR3 DNA: TGTGCCAGTAGCCAGCGGGCAGCCTACGAG. Protein sequence: CASSQRAAYE. The whole CDR3 reads CASSQRAAYEQYF. The rearrangement uses TRBV19 and TRBJ2-7; D is possibly TRBD2 (6 bases). The read ends 3 residues early relative to the CDR3; the germline J gene fills the gap. Germline V gene lookup returns CDR1 LNHDA and CDR2 SQIVND (reference sequence). V was trimmed by 6 bases and J by 2 bases, leaving 11 bases between them. The CDR3 totals 13 residues.

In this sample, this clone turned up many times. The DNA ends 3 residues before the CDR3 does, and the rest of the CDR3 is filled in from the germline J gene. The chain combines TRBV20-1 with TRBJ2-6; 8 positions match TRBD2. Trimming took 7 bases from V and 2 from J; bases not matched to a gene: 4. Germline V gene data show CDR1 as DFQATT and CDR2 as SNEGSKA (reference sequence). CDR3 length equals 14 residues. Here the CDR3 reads CSVGSGTGANVLTF. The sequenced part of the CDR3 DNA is TGCAGTGTTGGTAGCGGGACTGGGGCCAACGTC.

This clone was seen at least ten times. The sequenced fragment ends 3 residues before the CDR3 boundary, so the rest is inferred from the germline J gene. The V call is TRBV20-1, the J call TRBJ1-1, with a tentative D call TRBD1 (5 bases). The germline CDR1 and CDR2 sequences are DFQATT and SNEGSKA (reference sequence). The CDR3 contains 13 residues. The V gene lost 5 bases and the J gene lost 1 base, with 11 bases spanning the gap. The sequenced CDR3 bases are TGCAGTGCTCCCTGGACACAGAACACTGAA. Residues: CSAPWTQNTE. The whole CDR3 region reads CSAPWTQNTEAFF.

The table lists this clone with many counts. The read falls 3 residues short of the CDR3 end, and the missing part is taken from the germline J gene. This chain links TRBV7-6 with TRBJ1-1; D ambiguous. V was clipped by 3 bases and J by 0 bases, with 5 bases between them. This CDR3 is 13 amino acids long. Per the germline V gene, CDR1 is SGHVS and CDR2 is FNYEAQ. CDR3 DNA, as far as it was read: TGTGCCAGCAGCTTCCTAGTGAACACTGAA. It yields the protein CASSFLVNTE. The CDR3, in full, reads CASSFLVNTEAFF.

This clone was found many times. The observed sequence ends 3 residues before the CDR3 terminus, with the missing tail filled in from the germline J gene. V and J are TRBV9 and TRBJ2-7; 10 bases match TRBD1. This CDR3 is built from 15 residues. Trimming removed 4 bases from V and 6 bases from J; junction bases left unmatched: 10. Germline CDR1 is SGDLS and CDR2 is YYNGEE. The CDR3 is CASSPRGTGASEQYF. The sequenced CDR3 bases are TGTGCCAGCAGCCCTCGCGGGACAGGGGCGAGCGAG.

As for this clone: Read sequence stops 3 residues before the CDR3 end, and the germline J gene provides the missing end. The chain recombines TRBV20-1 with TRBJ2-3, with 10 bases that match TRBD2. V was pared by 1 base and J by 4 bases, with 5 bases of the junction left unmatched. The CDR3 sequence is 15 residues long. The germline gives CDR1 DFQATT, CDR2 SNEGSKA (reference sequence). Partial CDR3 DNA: TGCAGTGCTAGAGTGAGCGGGAGGGCCGCAGATACG. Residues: CSARVSGRAADT. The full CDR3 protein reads CSARVSGRAADTQYF.

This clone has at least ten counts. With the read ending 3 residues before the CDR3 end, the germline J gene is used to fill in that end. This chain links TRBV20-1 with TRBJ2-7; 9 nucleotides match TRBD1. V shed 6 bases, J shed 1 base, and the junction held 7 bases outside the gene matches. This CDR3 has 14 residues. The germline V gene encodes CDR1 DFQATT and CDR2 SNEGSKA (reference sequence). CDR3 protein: CSAYRGRGSYEQYF. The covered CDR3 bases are TGCAGTGCGTACAGGGGGCGCGGGTCCTACGAG.

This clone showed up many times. CDR3 protein: CSARERGGQPQHF. The DNA read from the CDR3 is TGCAGTGCTAGAGAGCGGGGTGGACAGCCC. The chain combines TRBV20-1 with TRBJ1-5; D remains unclear. The read ends 3 residues before the CDR3 terminus; that terminus is restored from the germline J gene. Germline CDR1 is DFQATT and CDR2 is SNEGSKA (reference sequence). This CDR3 has 13 amino acids. V was cut by 0 bases and J by 7 bases, with 10 bases left in between.

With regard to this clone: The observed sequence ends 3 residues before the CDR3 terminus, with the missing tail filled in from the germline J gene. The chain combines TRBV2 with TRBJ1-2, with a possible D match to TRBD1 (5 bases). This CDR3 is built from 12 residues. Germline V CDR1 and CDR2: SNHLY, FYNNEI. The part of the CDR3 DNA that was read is TGTGCCAGCAGTGTTAGGGGAGGCGAC. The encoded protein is CASSVRGGD. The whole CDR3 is CASSVRGGDYTF.

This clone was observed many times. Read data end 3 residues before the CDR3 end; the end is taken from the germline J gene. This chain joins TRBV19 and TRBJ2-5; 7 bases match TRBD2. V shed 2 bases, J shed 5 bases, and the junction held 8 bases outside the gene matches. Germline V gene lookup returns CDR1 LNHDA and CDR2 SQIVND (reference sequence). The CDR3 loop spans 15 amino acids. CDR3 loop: CASSINAGVWETQYF. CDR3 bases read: TGTGCCAGTAGTATAAATGCGGGAGTTTGGGAGACC.

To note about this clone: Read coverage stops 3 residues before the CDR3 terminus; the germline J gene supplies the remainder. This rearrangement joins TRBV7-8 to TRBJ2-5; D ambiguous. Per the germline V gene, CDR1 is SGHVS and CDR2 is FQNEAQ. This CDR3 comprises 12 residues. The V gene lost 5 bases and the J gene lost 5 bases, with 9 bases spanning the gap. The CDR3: CASSQEWETQYF. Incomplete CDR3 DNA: TGTGCCAGCAGCCAGGAGTGGGAGACC.

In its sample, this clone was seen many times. Partial CDR3 DNA: TGCAGTGCTAACGGGGGCACAGATACG. Amino acid sequence: CSANGGTDT. In full, the CDR3 reads CSANGGTDTQYF. The V and J genes are TRBV20-1 and TRBJ2-3; the D gene is possibly TRBD2 (5 bases). The DNA ends 3 residues before the CDR3 does, and the rest of the CDR3 is filled in from the germline J gene. The CDR3 runs to 12 residues. V was shortened by 4 bases and J by 1 base, with 6 bases between the two germline ends. The V gene's germline CDR1 is DFQATT and CDR2 SNEGSKA (reference sequence).

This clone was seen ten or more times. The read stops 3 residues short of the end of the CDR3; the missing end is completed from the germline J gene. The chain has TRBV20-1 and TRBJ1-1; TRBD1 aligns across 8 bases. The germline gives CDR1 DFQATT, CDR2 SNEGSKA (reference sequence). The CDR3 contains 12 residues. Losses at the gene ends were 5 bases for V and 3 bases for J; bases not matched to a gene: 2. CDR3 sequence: CSAYRGDTEAFF. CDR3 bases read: TGCAGTGCTTACAGGGGGGACACTGAA.

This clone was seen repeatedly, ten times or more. The CDR3 bases that were read are TGTGCCATCAGCCCGGGACAGGGGGCCTTTGAG. This codes for CAISPGQGAFE. The complete CDR3 reads CAISPGQGAFEQFF. The V gene is TRBV10-3, the J gene TRBJ2-1, with TRBD1 matching over 12 bases. With the read ending 3 residues before the CDR3 end, the germline J gene is used to fill in that end. The CDR3 runs to 14 residues. V lost 6 bases, J lost 9 bases, and 6 bases stayed unmatched. Germline V gene sequence: CDR1 ENHRY, CDR2 SYGVKD.

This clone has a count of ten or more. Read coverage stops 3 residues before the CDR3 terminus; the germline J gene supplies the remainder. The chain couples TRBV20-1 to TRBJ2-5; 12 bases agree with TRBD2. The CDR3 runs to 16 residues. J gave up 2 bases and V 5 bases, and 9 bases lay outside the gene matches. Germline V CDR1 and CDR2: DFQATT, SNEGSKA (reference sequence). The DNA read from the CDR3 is TGCAGTGCTCCCGGGACTAGCGGGTTGCCGCAAGAGACC. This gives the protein CSAPGTSGLPQET. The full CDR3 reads CSAPGTSGLPQETQYF.

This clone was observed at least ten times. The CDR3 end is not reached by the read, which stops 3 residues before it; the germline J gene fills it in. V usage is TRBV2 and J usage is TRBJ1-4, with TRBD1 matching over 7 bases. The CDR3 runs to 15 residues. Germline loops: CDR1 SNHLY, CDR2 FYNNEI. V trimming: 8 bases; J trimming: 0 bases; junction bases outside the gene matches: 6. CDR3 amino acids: CASRVTGATNEKLFF. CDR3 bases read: TGTGCCAGCCGCGTTACAGGGGCAACTAATGAAAAA.

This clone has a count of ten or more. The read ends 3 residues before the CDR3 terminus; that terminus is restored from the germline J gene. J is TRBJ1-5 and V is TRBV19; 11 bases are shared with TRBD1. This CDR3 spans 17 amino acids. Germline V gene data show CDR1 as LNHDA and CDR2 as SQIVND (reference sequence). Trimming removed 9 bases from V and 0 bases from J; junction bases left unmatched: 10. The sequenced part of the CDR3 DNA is TGTGCCAGGAGAGGGACAGGGGGGGTCTATAGCAATCAGCCC. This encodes CARRGTGGVYSNQP. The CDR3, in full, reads CARRGTGGVYSNQPQHF.

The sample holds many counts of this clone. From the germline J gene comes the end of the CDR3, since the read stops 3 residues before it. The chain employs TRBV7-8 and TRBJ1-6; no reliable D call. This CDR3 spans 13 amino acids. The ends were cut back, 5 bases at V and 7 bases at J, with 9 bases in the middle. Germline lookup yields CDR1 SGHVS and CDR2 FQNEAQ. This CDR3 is CASSPGGNSPLHF. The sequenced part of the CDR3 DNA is TGTGCCAGCAGCCCCGGAGGGAATTCACCC.

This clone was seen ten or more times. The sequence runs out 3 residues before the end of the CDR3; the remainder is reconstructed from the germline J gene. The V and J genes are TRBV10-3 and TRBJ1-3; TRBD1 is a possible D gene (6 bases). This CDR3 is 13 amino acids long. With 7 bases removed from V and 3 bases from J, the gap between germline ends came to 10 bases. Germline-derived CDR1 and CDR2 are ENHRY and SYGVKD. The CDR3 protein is CAITRTDGNTIYF. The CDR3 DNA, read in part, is TGTGCCATCACCCGGACAGATGGAAACACC.